This T cell receptor beta chain was sequenced during a study of CD8 T cells in ankylosing spondylitis (dated by TCRdb to about 2017). About the study as a whole: The study set out to find disease-linked TCR variants by profiling T cell receptor beta repertoires in ankylosing spondylitis patients and healthy donors. Peripheral blood was sampled, and synovial fluid was additionally collected from ankylosing spondylitis patients. The whole study cohort included some 100 healthy donors and about two dozen ankylosing spondylitis patients. The research as a whole found: According to the report, matched synovial fluid samples from ankylosing spondylitis patients were significantly enriched for the disease-linked clones. A TCR beta motif of fewer than 10 highly homologous amino acid variants appeared characteristic of blood from ankylosing spondylitis patients. Some of the motif variants had been reported before in the synovial fluid and blood of reactive arthritis patients, a finding that suggests common disease-initiation mechanisms. In peripheral blood, the disease-linked clones were found at relatively low frequencies and had a CD8+ phenotype.

The sample was run on an Illumina HiSeq 2500. Quantitative 5'-RACE with molecular barcodes was used to prepare TCR beta libraries. In the original analysis: To identify disease-linked TCR variants, a new computational method was used, one built on a probabilistic model of VDJ rearrangement. The public sequencing data were trimmed at Q25 with fastp and processed into clonotypes with MiXCR by TCRdb, which kept only in-frame beta chains. Every distinct CDR3 protein forms one entry, paired with its most common genes and DNA. The V and J calls and clone size are TCRdb's, not the authors'. This sample holds about 500,000 distinct CDR3 sequences; approximately 5% were observed only once. Approximately 4% of the sample is held by the ten biggest clonotypes. This clonotype has only a few counts. Its specific antigen is unknown. There are no base qualities to consult, and no much larger clone falls within one base.

CDR1 and CDR2 (MNHEY, SVGEGT) derive from the germline V gene. Unmatched junction bases come to 5, with V trimmed by 5 bases and J by 2 bases. The CDR3 runs 15 amino acids, cysteine and phenylalanine included. Only the CDR3 region is kept as DNA, spanning 45 bases read in frame from base 1. The TCR was taken from a male donor with ankylosing spondylitis. This receptor chain uses TRBV6-2 or TRBV6-3 and TRBJ2-1, with 8 bases aligning to TRBD2. The sequencing input was blood, either unsorted or a sorted T cell fraction (not recorded which). The CDR3 region has the sequence CASSPYSGAYNEQFF. The DNA reads TGTGCCAGCAGTCCTTATAGCGGGGCCTACAATGAGCAGTTCTTC.